The T cell receptor beta chain described here comes from a study of cytomegalovirus exposure and HLA in healthy donors. Broader study findings: Further analysis was carried out later, and it showed several of the most significant clusters appearing linked to common viral pathogens. The CMV antigen specificity of a few CMV-associated chains was confirmed through in vitro analysis.

A note on this clone: Its cognate antigen is unknown.

As for the donors, each was a healthy bone marrow donor. Both 60 Vbeta primers and 13 Jbeta primers went into the PCR. Repertoires were generated with immunoSEQ multiplex PCR, while TCRdb's copy carries only in-frame clones and drops some. The sample lists 150,000 to 200,000 clones, about 69% occurring once. Input material: PBMCs. The source of this sequence is a male donor in good health and CMV-seronegative.

The CDR3 sequence: CASSIQQSNTGELFF. DNA for the CDR3: TGTGCCAGTAGTATTCAACAGTCGAACACCGGGGAGCTGTTTTTT. V gene TRBV19 combines with J gene TRBJ2-2; D call uncertain. CDR3 length equals 15 residues. V lost 3 bases and J 0 bases, leaving 8 bases between the germline ends. From germline, CDR1 is LNHDA and CDR2 SQIVND (reference sequence).